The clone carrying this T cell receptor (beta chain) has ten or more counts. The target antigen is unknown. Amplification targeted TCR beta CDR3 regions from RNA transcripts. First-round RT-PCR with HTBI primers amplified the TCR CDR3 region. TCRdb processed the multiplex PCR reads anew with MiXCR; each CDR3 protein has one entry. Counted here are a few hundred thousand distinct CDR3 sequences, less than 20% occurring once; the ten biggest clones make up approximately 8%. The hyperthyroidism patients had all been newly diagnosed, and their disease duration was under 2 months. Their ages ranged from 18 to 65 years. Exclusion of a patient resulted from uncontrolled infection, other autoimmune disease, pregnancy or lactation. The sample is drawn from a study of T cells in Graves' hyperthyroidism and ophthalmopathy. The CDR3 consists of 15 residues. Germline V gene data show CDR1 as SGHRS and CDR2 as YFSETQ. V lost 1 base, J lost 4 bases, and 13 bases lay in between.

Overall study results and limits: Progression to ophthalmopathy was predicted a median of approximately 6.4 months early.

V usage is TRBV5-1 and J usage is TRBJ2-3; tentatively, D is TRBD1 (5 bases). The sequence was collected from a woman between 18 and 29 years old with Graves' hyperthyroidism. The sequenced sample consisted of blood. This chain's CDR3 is CASSLSQGVADTQYF. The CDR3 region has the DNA TGCGCCAGCAGCTTGAGCCAGGGTGTCGCAGATACGCAGTATTTT.